The clone carrying this TCR beta chain was seen repeatedly, ten times or more. The length of the CDR3 is 18 residues. Losses at the gene ends were 7 bases for V and 2 bases for J; bases not matched to a gene: 13. Germline lookup yields CDR1 MNHEY and CDR2 SVGEGT. This specimen comes from a study of blood T cells in healthy people across ages. A J-beta primer mix and a sample-barcoded 5' primer were used in a second PCR of roughly 7 to 12 cycles. TCRdb passed the 5' RACE reads through MiXCR, listing each CDR3 protein once. The sample lists about 930,000 distinct CDR3 sequences, 29% occurring once. These same records also appear under a second study, on T cells of mothers and their children. That source reports: The study found slightly higher but non-significant overlap in related versus unrelated mother-child pairs.

The source of this sequence is a woman between 35 and 50 years old in good health. The sample comprised blood. This chain links TRBV6-2 or TRBV6-3 with TRBJ2-7, with 14 bases that match TRBD2. The CDR3 is CASNLRGTSGGLAYEQYF. Written as DNA, the CDR3 is TGTGCCAGCAATCTCCGGGGGACTAGCGGGGGCCTCGCCTACGAGCAGTACTTC.